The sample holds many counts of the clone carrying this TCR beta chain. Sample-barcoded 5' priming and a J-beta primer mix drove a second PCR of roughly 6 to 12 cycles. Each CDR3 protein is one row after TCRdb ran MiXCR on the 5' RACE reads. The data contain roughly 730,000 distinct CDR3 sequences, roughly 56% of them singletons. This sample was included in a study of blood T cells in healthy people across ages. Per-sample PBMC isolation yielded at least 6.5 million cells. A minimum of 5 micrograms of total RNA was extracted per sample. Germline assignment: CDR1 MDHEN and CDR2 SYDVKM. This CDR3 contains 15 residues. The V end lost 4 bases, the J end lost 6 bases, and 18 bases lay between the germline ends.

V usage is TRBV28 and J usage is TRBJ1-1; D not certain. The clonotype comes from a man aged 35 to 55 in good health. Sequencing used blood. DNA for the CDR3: TGTGCCAGCAGTTCCATGACCGAGGCTACTTCTGAAGCTTTCTTT. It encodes CASSSMTEATSEAFF.